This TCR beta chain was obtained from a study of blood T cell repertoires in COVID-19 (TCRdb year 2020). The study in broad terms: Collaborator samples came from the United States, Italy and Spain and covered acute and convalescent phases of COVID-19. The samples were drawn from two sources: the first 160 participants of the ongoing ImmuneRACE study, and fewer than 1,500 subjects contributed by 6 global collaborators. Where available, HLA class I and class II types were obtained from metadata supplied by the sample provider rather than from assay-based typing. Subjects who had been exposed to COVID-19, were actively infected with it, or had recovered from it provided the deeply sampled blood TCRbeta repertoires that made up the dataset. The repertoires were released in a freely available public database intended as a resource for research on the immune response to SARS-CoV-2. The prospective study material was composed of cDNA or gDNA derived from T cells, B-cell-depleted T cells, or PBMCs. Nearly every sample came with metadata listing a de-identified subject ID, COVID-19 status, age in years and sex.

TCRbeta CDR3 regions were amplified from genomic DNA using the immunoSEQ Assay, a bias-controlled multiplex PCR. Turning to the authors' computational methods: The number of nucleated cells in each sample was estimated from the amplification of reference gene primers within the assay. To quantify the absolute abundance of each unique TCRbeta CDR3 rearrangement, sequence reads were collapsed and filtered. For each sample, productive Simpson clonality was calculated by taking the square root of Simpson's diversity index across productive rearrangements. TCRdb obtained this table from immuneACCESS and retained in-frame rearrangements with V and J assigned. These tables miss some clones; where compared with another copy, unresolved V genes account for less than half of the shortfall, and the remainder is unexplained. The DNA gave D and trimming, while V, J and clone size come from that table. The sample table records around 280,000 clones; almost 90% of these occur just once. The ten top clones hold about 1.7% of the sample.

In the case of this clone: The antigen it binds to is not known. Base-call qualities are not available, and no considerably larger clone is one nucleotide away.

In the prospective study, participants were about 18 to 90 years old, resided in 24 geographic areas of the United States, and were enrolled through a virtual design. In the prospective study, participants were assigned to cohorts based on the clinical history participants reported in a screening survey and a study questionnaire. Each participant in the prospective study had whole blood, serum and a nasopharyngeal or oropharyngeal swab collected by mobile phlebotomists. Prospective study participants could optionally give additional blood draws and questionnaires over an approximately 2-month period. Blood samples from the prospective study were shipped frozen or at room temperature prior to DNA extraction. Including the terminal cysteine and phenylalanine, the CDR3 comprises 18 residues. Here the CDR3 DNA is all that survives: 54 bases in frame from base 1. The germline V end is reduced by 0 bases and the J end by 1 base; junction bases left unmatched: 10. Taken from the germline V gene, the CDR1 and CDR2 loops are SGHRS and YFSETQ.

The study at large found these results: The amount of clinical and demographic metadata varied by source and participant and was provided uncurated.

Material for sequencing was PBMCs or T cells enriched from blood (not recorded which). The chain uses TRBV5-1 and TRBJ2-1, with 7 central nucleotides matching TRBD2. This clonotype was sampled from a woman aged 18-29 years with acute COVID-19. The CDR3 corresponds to CASSLETSGKASYNEQFF. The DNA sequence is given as TGCGCCAGCAGCTTGGAGACCAGCGGGAAGGCGTCCTACAATGAGCAGTTCTTC. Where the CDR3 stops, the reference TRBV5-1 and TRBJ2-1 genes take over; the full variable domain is KAGVTQTPRYLIKTRGQQVTLSCSPISGHRSVSWYQQTPGQGLQFLFEYFSETQRNKGNFPGRFSGRQFSNSRSEMNVSTLELGDSALYLCASSLETSGKASYNEQFFGPGTRLTVL.